This T cell receptor (beta chain) was recorded in a study of blood T cell repertoires in COVID-19. Overall study context: Samples of COVID-19 (acute and convalescent) were obtained from the United States, Italy and Spain. The analysed material was cDNA or gDNA that came from T cells, B-cell-depleted T cells, or PBMCs.

Per the original methods: Amplification of reference gene primers provided the estimated nucleated cell counts. Only in-frame clones appear in the TCRdb table, and some are missing; sequencing was by immunoSEQ multiplex PCR. That table gives V, J and clone size, and the DNA gave D and trimming. Of around 250,000 clones in the sample, 80% to 90% were seen once. The CDR3 is made up of 16 amino acids. Germline V gene data show CDR1 as MNHEY and CDR2 as SMNVEV (reference sequence). With V trimmed by 5 bases and J by 5 bases, 8 bases remained unmatched. The chain is built from TRBV27 and TRBJ2-7, with TRBD2 identical over 14 bases. This sequence originates from a woman aged 25 to 39 with acute COVID-19. What was sequenced was PBMCs or T cells enriched from blood (not recorded which). The CDR3: CASSPRLAGGTDEQYF. The CDR3 DNA follows: TGTGCCAGCAGTCCCCGACTAGCGGGAGGGACCGACGAGCAGTACTTC.